This T cell receptor (beta chain) was sequenced in a study of CD8+CD57+ T cells in acquired aplastic anemia. Study overall: Sorting CD4+ and CD8+ cells gave DNA averaging approximately 3 ug. Among healthy donors, CD4+ cells averaged approximately 11 million reads.

Germline V gene data show CDR1 as LNHDA and CDR2 as SQIVND (reference sequence). Trimming removed 1 base from V and 6 bases from J; junction bases left unmatched: 0. CDR3 size: 14 residues. Points on this clonotype: Its antigen remains unidentified.

Genomic DNA constituted the template upon which TCR beta VDJ and CDR3 profiling was performed. One entry per CDR3 protein, called by TCRdb with MiXCR from the reads. The sample lists 150,000 to 200,000 distinct CDR3 sequences, 40% to 50% occurring once. General study results and limits: Almost 30 shared CD8+ CDR3s appeared highly expressed within patients' immunodominant clones.

The genes are TRBV19 and TRBJ2-1; TRBD2 matches at 10 bases. The sample taken for sequencing was sorted CD4+, CD8+, or CD8+CD57+ T cells (not recorded which) from PBMCs. This sequence originates from a human donor in good health. CDR3 in amino acids: CASSIGTSGNEQFF. CDR3 nucleotide sequence: TGTGCCAGTAGTATAGGGACTAGCGGCAATGAGCAGTTCTTC.